The 6 T cell receptor beta chains in this list originate from one sample, sequenced in a study of blood T cell repertoires in COVID-19. Only in-frame clones appear in the TCRdb table, and some are missing; sequencing was by immunoSEQ multiplex PCR. Among roughly 150,000 clones listed, 80% were seen once. The sequenced sample consisted of peripheral blood. The source is a man in his fifties or sixties with acute or convalescent COVID-19.

The V call is TRBV4-3, the J call TRBJ2-5; maybe TRBD1 (6 bases). V was pared by 4 bases and J by 1 base, with 13 bases between. The CDR3 extends over 15 amino acids. Germline V lookup: CDR1 LGHNA, CDR2 YSLEER. CDR3 sequence (DNA): TGCGCCAGCAGCCCCGTGGCAGGGGCCCAAGAGACCCAGTACTTC. Translating gives CASSPVAGAQETQYF.

The chain carries TRBV18 and TRBJ2-5, with 10 bases fitting TRBD1. The V segment lost 4 bases and the J segment 5 bases; nucleotides outside the gene matches: 7. CDR3 length: 15 residues. In germline, CDR1 is KGHSH, CDR2 LQKENI. CDR3: CASSQGPGQGETQYF. The CDR3 region has the DNA TGTGCCAGCTCACAAGGACCGGGACAGGGGGAGACCCAGTACTTC.

This chain joins TRBV7-3 and TRBJ2-7; 8 bases are shared with TRBD2. CDR3 length: 13 amino acids. Trimming cost V 5 bases and J 6 bases; bases outside gene matches: 6. Germline CDR1 reads SGHTA; CDR2 reads FQGTGA. The CDR3 DNA reads as TGTGCCAGCAGCCCGGGGGGGGGCCCCGAGCAGTACTTC. Its translation is CASSPGGGPEQYF.

J is TRBJ1-2 and V is TRBV20-1; D may be TRBD1 (5 bases). CDR3 length: 11 amino acids. Trimming stripped 7 bases from V and 4 bases from J, with 10 bases between. Germline V CDR1 and CDR2: DFQATT, SNEGSKA (reference sequence). The CDR3: CSVQGVYGYTF. The CDR3 nucleotides read TGCAGTGTCCAGGGTGTCTATGGCTACACCTTC.

This chain links TRBV5-1 with TRBJ2-1; a weak D match, TRBD1 (6 bases). With 0 bases removed from V and 7 bases from J, the gap between germline ends came to 20 bases. This CDR3 has 17 residues. Germline CDR1 is SGHRS and CDR2 is YFSETQ. This chain's CDR3 is CASSLATGPGTNNEQFF. CDR3 sequence (DNA): TGCGCCAGCAGCTTGGCCACAGGGCCCGGGACCAATAATGAGCAGTTCTTC.

The genes are TRBV6-5 and TRBJ1-3; 7 bases map to TRBD1. Germline V gene lookup returns CDR1 MNHEY and CDR2 SVGAGI. CDR3 length: 15 residues. The V and J ends lost 8 bases and 1 base, in that order; junction bases with no gene match: 8. The CDR3 nucleotides read TGTGCCAGCGGCCACAGGGGAAAATCTGGAAACACCATATATTTT. Amino acids: CASGHRGKSGNTIYF.